The clone carrying this T cell receptor beta chain was observed a few times. Antigen: not known. The data were obtained in a study of CD8 T cells in ankylosing spondylitis. This CDR3 spans 15 amino acids. The V end lost 2 bases, the J end lost 2 bases, and 11 bases lay between the germline ends. Germline CDR1 reads SGHTA; CDR2 reads FQGNSA. Study results and caveats: Researchers reportedly found disease-linked clones significantly enriched in matched ankylosing spondylitis synovial fluid. Previous work reported some of these motif variants in the synovial fluid and blood of reactive arthritis. Ankylosing spondylitis blood seemed to carry a telltale TCR beta motif made of several highly homologous variants.

By quantitative 5'-RACE with molecular barcodes, the TCR beta libraries were made. TCRdb re-called the 5' RACE reads with MiXCR, one entry per CDR3 protein. The sample holds 200,000 to 250,000 distinct CDR3 sequences, 30% to 35% seen once. The rearrangement uses TRBV7-2 and TRBJ2-3, with D unclear. Sequenced input: blood, either unsorted or a sorted T cell fraction (not recorded which). This TCR was recovered from a male donor with ankylosing spondylitis or in good health (not recorded which). CDR3 sequence: CASSLPLPITDTQYF. In DNA form, the CDR3 reads TGTGCCAGCAGCTTACCCTTACCAATCACAGATACGCAGTATTTT.